Listed below are T cell receptor beta chains from one sample, sequenced in a study of T-cell memory formation after mild COVID-19. One entry per CDR3 protein, called by TCRdb with MiXCR from the 5' RACE reads. The sample lists approximately 680 distinct CDR3 sequences; under 40% were seen once. Source material: PBMCs or a T cell subset sorted from them (not recorded which). The source of these receptors is an adult who had mild COVID-19 (a few samples of this study predate the infection). Cell type and time point are not known. Each CDR3 is given with its conserved first and last residue. The D gene is left open where the match is weak. The size entry is marked missing in some rows and otherwise reads once, few, many or a size class.

V,size,J,D,DNA,CDR3
TRBV5-4,large,TRBJ1-1,NA,TGTGCCAGCAGCCATGGCGAGGGGCTGAACACTGAAGCTTTCTTT,CASSHGEGLNTEAFF
TRBV27,large,TRBJ2-1,NA,TGTGCCAGCAGTCATAGTGCATGGGAAAGTGAGCAGTTCTTC,CASSHSAWESEQFF
TRBV5-1,large,TRBJ2-3,TRBD2,TGCGCCAGCAGGAACGGGGGGGCAGATACGCAGTATTTT,CASRNGGADTQYF
TRBV3-1,NA,TRBJ2-1,TRBD2,TGTGCCAGCAGCCAAGCCGGGACTAGCGGGAGGTATGAGCAGTTCTTC,CASSQAGTSGRYEQFF
TRBV7-3,NA,TRBJ2-3,NA,TGTGCCAGCAGCTCATTAGCAAGGAGCACAGATACGCAGTATTTT,CASSSLARSTDTQYF
TRBV14,medium-sized,TRBJ1-3,NA,TGTGCCAGCAGTCCTACACCTAAGACCGGGAACAGCTCTGGAAACACCATATATTTT,CASSPTPKTGNSSGNTIYF
TRBV12-3/TRBV12-4,NA,TRBJ2-5,NA,TGTGCCAGCGGGGCAGGAGGAGCATCGGCCCAGTACTTC,CASGAGGASAQYF
TRBV5-6,large,TRBJ2-7,NA,TGTGCCAGCAGCTTGGTGAGCGAAGTAAGATACGAGCAGTACTTC,CASSLVSEVRYEQYF
TRBV24-1,medium-sized,TRBJ2-2,NA,TGTGCCACCAGGGAAACAGGGTCAATAACCGGGGAGCTGTTTTTT,CATRETGSITGELFF
TRBV12-3/TRBV12-4,once,TRBJ2-6,TRBD1,TGTGCCAGCAGAAAGACAGGGGTAACTGCGGACGGGGCCAACGTCCTGACTTTC,CASRKTGVTADGANVLTF
TRBV5-6,large,TRBJ1-1,NA,TGTGCCAGCAACTTAGGCTGGGGAAGTACTGAAGCTTTCTTT,CASNLGWGSTEAFF
TRBV4-1,NA,TRBJ2-1,NA,TGCGCCAGCAGCCAAGAGTTTTCCTGGGATTATGAGCAGTTCTTC,CASSQEFSWDYEQFF
TRBV6-5,large,TRBJ2-3,NA,TGTGCCAGCAGTTACTTAGGTGCGGGTCTCAAAGATACGCAGTATTTT,CASSYLGAGLKDTQYF
TRBV3-1,NA,TRBJ2-1,NA,TGTGCCAGCAGCCAATTGGATGAGCAGTTCTTC,CASSQLDEQFF
TRBV5-6,NA,TRBJ2-2,NA,TGTGCCAGCAGCTTGGCCGCCGGGCCGCCTCCGAACACAGGGGAGCTGTTTTTT,CASSLAAGPPPNTGELFF
TRBV7-6,large,TRBJ2-1,NA,TGTGCCAGCAGCTTAGCAAGCGGATATACCTACAATGAGCAGTTCTTC,CASSLASGYTYNEQFF
TRBV7-9,NA,TRBJ2-7,TRBD1,TGTGCCAGCAGCTTAGGGGACAGAATATACTACGAGCAGTACTTC,CASSLGDRIYYEQYF
TRBV5-1,NA,TRBJ2-5,NA,TGCGCCAGCAGCTCCAACGGGACCCAGTACTTC,CASSSNGTQYF
TRBV29-1,NA,TRBJ2-7,TRBD1,TGCAGCGGCACGACGGACAGGGACGAGCAGTACTTC,CSGTTDRDEQYF
TRBV7-6,NA,TRBJ1-5,TRBD1,TGTGCCAGCAGCTTAGGGTGGTACCCGGGACAGGGGACTCTCAATCAGCCCCAGCATTTT,CASSLGWYPGQGTLNQPQHF
TRBV27,NA,TRBJ2-1,TRBD1,TGTGCCAGCAGTTTAGACAGGGGAGGCGGTGAGCAGTTCTTC,CASSLDRGGGEQFF
TRBV7-3,NA,TRBJ2-1,TRBD2,TGTGCCAGCAGCCCGACTAGCGGGAGGATAAATGAGCAGTTCTTC,CASSPTSGRINEQFF
TRBV5-4,few,TRBJ2-7,TRBD1,TGTGCCAGCAGCTCCGGACAGGGTAACTACGAGCAGTACTTC,CASSSGQGNYEQYF
TRBV6-4,medium-sized,TRBJ1-5,TRBD1,TGTGCCACCATATACAGGGGGCAACGCAATCAGCCCCAGCATTTT,CATIYRGQRNQPQHF
TRBV12-3/TRBV12-4,large,TRBJ1-2,NA,TGTGCCAGCAGCTCCGACAGGAAACCCTCCTATGGCTACACCTTC,CASSSDRKPSYGYTF
TRBV4-1,large,TRBJ1-1,NA,TGCGCCAGCAGCCACCCCCCGGGCGGAAATATGAACACTGAAGCTTTCTTT,CASSHPPGGNMNTEAFF